The 29 T cell receptor beta chains presented below share a single source sample, sequenced in a study of regulatory T cells in long-lasting Graves disease (dated by TCRdb to the early 2020s). The time point tag for this specimen amounts to: persistent/refractory GD, antithyroid drugs over 5 years with positive TRAb. RNA was extracted from PBMCs in TRIzol for both TCR sequencing and RNA sequencing. Libraries were made using multiplex PCR. The instrument given in TCRdb is Illumina HiSeq 4000. TCR beta libraries were built with iRepertoire HTBI primers and Arm-PCR amplification of CDR3 regions. TCRdb applied fastp at Q25 and MiXCR to the public reads, then kept only in-frame beta chains. A single entry per CDR3 protein holds the most common genes and DNA from its merged rows. In all, the sample holds around 400,000 distinct CDR3 sequences, and around 20% of those were seen once. Jointly, the top ten make up 13% to 15% of the sample.

The sequencing here drew on peripheral blood mononuclear cells (PBMCs), taken when the disease was refractory, from a patient treated with antithyroid drugs. The receptor set was obtained from a female donor with Graves disease.

This clonotype came up many times. This chain connects TRBV12-3 or TRBV12-4 to TRBJ2-3, with 8 bases that match TRBD2. The CDR3 extends over 15 amino acids. The V gene end was trimmed by 5 bases and the J gene end by 2 bases; junction bases not matched to a gene: 6. The CDR3 spells CASSILSGTTDTQYF. CDR3 in DNA: TGTGCCAGCAGTATCCTTAGCGGGACCACAGATACGCAGTATTTT.

This clonotype showed up many times. The chain combines TRBV6-2 or TRBV6-3 with TRBJ2-4, with 8 bases that match TRBD1. CDR1 MNHEY and CDR2 SVGEGT come from the germline V gene. The trim removed 0 bases at V and 1 base at J, leaving 5 bases unmatched. This CDR3 comprises 17 residues. Written as DNA, the CDR3 is TGTGCCAGCAGTTACTCGAGGACAGGGAGGGCCAAAAACATTCAGTACTTC. It codes for CASSYSRTGRAKNIQYF.

This clonotype has at least ten counts. The genes are TRBV12-3 or TRBV12-4 and TRBJ1-5, with 9 bases lining up with TRBD1. This CDR3 spans 16 amino acids. With 3 bases clipped from V and 5 bases from J, the junction kept 8 bases outside the gene matches. The CDR3 nucleotides are TGTGCCAGCAGTTTGGCTCGGGACAGGGTGGATCAGCCCCAGCATTTT. This gives the protein CASSLARDRVDQPQHF.

This clonotype was seen at least ten times. The chain employs TRBV5-1 and TRBJ2-2, with D perhaps TRBD1 (5 bases). V lost 0 bases, J lost 0 bases, and 9 bases lay in between. This CDR3 spans 16 amino acids. Per germline, CDR1 SGHRS and CDR2 YFSETQ. DNA for the CDR3: TGCGCCAGCAGCTTGGGACAGTTCGCGAACACCGGGGAGCTGTTTTTT. Its translation: CASSLGQFANTGELFF.

This clonotype has just a few counts. The chain employs TRBV15 and TRBJ1-4, with 10 bases matching TRBD1. Per germline, CDR1 LNHNV and CDR2 YYDKDF (reference sequence). The CDR3 consists of 15 residues. V shed 5 bases and J 8 bases; nucleotides not matched to a gene: 8. CDR3 sequence: CATSASGDRGEKLFF. CDR3 coding DNA: TGTGCCACCAGCGCTAGCGGGGACAGGGGAGAAAAACTGTTTTTT.

This clonotype was counted many times. The rearrangement joins TRBV29-1 to TRBJ2-7; 7 nucleotides align to TRBD1. The V segment lost 6 bases and the J segment 2 bases; nucleotides outside the gene matches: 7. The CDR3 contains 13 residues. Germline assignment: CDR1 SQVTM and CDR2 ANQGSEA. This CDR3 is CSVHEGGTYEQYF. The CDR3 DNA reads TGCAGCGTGCACGAAGGGGGCACCTACGAGCAGTACTTC.

The chain recombines TRBV19 with TRBJ2-7, with TRBD2 identical over 8 bases. The CDR3 is made up of 15 amino acids. Germline assignment: CDR1 LNHDA and CDR2 SQIVND (reference sequence). After removal of 2 bases from V and 3 bases from J, the junction contained 6 bases not matched to a gene. The chain's CDR3 is CASSITTSGNYEQYF. The CDR3 coding sequence is TGTGCCAGTAGTATAACCACTAGCGGCAACTACGAGCAGTACTTC.

This chain uses TRBV7-9 with TRBJ2-3; TRBD1 is a possible D gene (5 bases). This CDR3 is built from 12 residues. V was cut by 7 bases and J by 3 bases, with 8 bases left in between. Per the germline V gene, CDR1 is SEHNR and CDR2 is FQNEAQ (reference sequence). CDR3 protein: CASMKGTDTQYF. DNA of the CDR3: TGTGCCAGCATGAAGGGGACAGATACGCAGTATTTT. The full variable domain, rest sourced from reference TRBV7-9 and TRBJ2-3, is DTGVSQNPRHKITKRGQNVTFRCDPISEHNRLYWYRQTLGQGPEFLTYFQNEAQLEKSRLLSDRFSAERPKGSFSTLEIQRTEQGDSAMYLCASMKGTDTQYFGPGTRLTVL.

The sample holds a few counts of this clonotype. The V call is TRBV2, the J call TRBJ2-3; no firm D call. The CDR3 sequence is 16 residues long. Germline values: CDR1 SNHLY, CDR2 FYNNEI. V lost 5 bases to trimming and J lost 0 bases, with 15 bases between them. The CDR3 loop is CASSSFDITSTDTQYF. The CDR3 DNA sequence: TGTGCCAGCAGTTCTTTTGACATTACTAGCACAGATACGCAGTATTTT.

This clonotype was recorded many times. This chain uses TRBV28 with TRBJ1-5, with D possibly matching TRBD1 (6 bases). Deletions cut 4 bases from V and 7 bases from J, with 23 bases between. The V gene's germline CDR1 is MDHEN and CDR2 SYDVKM. This CDR3 comprises 17 residues. CDR3 sequence (DNA): TGTGCCAGCAGTTACTCCCACAGGGAGGGAGGTGTACAGCCCCAGCATTTT. This codes for CASSYSHREGGVQPQHF.

This clonotype was detected a few times. The genes are TRBV4-1 and TRBJ2-7, with D possibly TRBD1 on 5 matching bases. The germline CDR1 and CDR2 sequences are MGHRA and YSYEKL. The CDR3 length is 14 residues. V was trimmed by 3 bases and J by 5 bases, leaving 14 bases between them. CDR3 sequence: CASSQGQGTNEQYF. The CDR3 DNA reads TGCGCCAGCAGCCAGGGCCAGGGAACCAACGAGCAGTACTTC.

This clonotype was picked up a small number of times. The chain is built from TRBV19 and TRBJ1-5, with TRBD1 matching over 11 bases. V lost 10 bases and J lost 3; bases outside the gene matches: 8. The CDR3 has 15 residues. The germline gives CDR1 LNHDA, CDR2 SQIVND (reference sequence). In DNA form, the CDR3 reads TGTGCCACCGGACAGGGGGCTGGTCTCAATCAGCCCCAGCATTTT. As protein: CATGQGAGLNQPQHF.

This chain joins TRBV19 and TRBJ2-5; the match to TRBD2 covers 11 bases. Germline loops: CDR1 LNHDA, CDR2 SQIVND (reference sequence). The CDR3 is made up of 17 amino acids. Trimming removed 8 bases from V and 5 bases from J; junction bases left unmatched: 16. The CDR3 coding sequence is TGTGCCAGTGCCAGGGGACTAGCGGTGGGGTATAGGGAGACCCAGTACTTC. Its translation: CASARGLAVGYRETQYF.

This clonotype was recorded many times. The chain links TRBV28 to TRBJ2-7; D may match TRBD1 or TRBD2 (5 bases each). Germline V gene sequence: CDR1 MDHEN, CDR2 SYDVKM. The CDR3 runs to 14 residues. V lost 3 bases, J lost 4 bases, and 13 bases lay in between. The CDR3 spells CASSLYEGPYEQYF. Here the CDR3 DNA reads TGTGCCAGCAGTTTGTATGAGGGGCCTTACGAGCAGTACTTC. Combining the CDR3 with reference TRBV28 and TRBJ2-7 gives the whole variable domain DVKVTQSSRYLVKRTGEKVFLECVQDMDHENMFWYRQDPGLGLRLIYFSYDVKMKEKGDIPEGYSVSREKKERFSLILESASTNQTSMYLCASSLYEGPYEQYFGPGTRLTVT.

This clonotype has a count of ten or more. The chain couples TRBV28 to TRBJ1-2; D gene ambiguous. CDR1 is MDHEN and CDR2 is SYDVKM in the germline V gene. The CDR3 is 13 residues long. Between the trimmed V and J ends, which lost 3 bases and 8 bases, there was a span of 13 bases. Written as DNA, the CDR3 is TGTGCCAGCAGTTTGCGAGGGCCGATCGGCTACACCTTC. Its protein product is CASSLRGPIGYTF.

A note on this clonotype: At one boundary the junction diverges from the germline segment, which might be a read error. The gene calls are TRBV2 and TRBJ1-3; D call uncertain. The CDR3 is 16 amino acids. Germline V lookup: CDR1 SNHLY, CDR2 FYNNEI. This CDR3 reads CASSDWTKYSGDTIYF. The CDR3, as DNA: TGTGCCAGCAGTGACTGGACGAAGTACTCTGGAGACACCATATATTTT.

As for this clonotype: The junction shows a germline mismatch at one end, possibly a read error. The J gene is TRBJ2-2, the V gene TRBV6-4; no clear D. Germline CDR1 reads MRHNA; CDR2 reads SNTAGT. This CDR3 is 17 amino acids long. The CDR3, as DNA: TGTGCCAGCAGTTACTCGATCCGGGTTGTTAACACCGGGGAGCTGTTTTTT. Amino acid sequence: CASSYSIRVVNTGELFF.

This clonotype has at least ten counts. This chain links TRBV28 with TRBJ2-5; unclear D gene. CDR1 is MDHEN, CDR2 SYDVKM, per germline. The CDR3 extends over 12 amino acids. Trimming left V 5 bases short and J 0 bases short, with 4 bases between. This CDR3 is CASSRDQETQYF. For the CDR3, the DNA is TGTGCCAGCAGTCGGGACCAAGAGACCCAGTACTTC.

This clonotype was recorded at least ten times. V usage is TRBV12-3 or TRBV12-4 and J usage is TRBJ1-1, with 8 bases fitting TRBD1. This CDR3 contains 12 residues. Trimming took 5 bases from V and 8 from J; bases not matched to a gene: 4. The CDR3 nucleotides read TGTGCCAGCAGTCCCGGGACAGGCGAAGCTTTCTTT. This translates into CASSPGTGEAFF.

This clonotype was detected many times. The rearrangement uses TRBV28 and TRBJ1-1, with 7 bases identical to TRBD1. The V gene end was trimmed by 3 bases and the J gene end by 10 bases; junction bases not matched to a gene: 5. CDR1 is MDHEN and CDR2 is SYDVKM in the germline V gene. The CDR3 has 12 amino acids. The CDR3 DNA follows: TGTGCCAGCAGTTTCGGGACAGATCTAGCTTTCTTT. This sequence encodes CASSFGTDLAFF.

V and J are TRBV20-1 and TRBJ1-1; D possibly corresponds to TRBD1 (5 bases). The CDR3 contains 14 residues. V lost 1 base and J 7 bases, leaving 16 bases between the germline ends. The V gene's germline CDR1 is DFQATT and CDR2 SNEGSKA (reference sequence). The CDR3 loop reads CSARAVQGNYEAFF. The CDR3 nucleotides are TGCAGTGCTAGAGCAGTTCAGGGCAATTATGAAGCTTTCTTT.

The chain uses TRBV15 and TRBJ2-1; tentative D call: TRBD1 (5 bases). Between the trimmed V and J ends, which lost 6 bases and 6 bases, there was a span of 21 bases. CDR3 size: 16 residues. Germline loops: CDR1 LNHNV, CDR2 YYDKDF (reference sequence). The CDR3 nucleotides read TGTGCCACCAGGTTTAGGGTAGGGCTAGGGGCCAATGAGCAGTTCTTC. Amino acid sequence: CATRFRVGLGANEQFF.

This clonotype appeared many times. This chain uses TRBV29-1 with TRBJ2-7; 8 bases align to TRBD1. CDR1 is SQVTM, CDR2 ANQGSEA, per germline. The CDR3 runs to 15 residues. Trimming removed 5 bases from V and 1 base from J; junction bases left unmatched: 10. The CDR3 reads CSVTRPGTGSYEQYF. In nucleotides, the CDR3 is TGCAGCGTTACCAGACCAGGGACAGGATCCTACGAGCAGTACTTC.

For the CDR3, the DNA is TGTGCCAGCAGTCACGCGACTAGCGGTTACAATGAGCAGTTCTTC. Translation gives CASSHATSGYNEQFF. The J gene is TRBJ2-1, the V gene TRBV27, with 9 bases identical to TRBD2. Germline-derived CDR1 and CDR2 are MNHEY and SMNVEV (reference sequence). The CDR3 length is 15 residues. V lost 5 bases, J lost 4 bases, and 6 bases stayed unmatched.

The chain carries TRBV19 and TRBJ1-1; possible D gene TRBD1, 6 bases. V gave up 9 bases and J gave up 4 bases, with 15 bases separating them. The CDR3 is 13 residues long. Germline V gene lookup returns CDR1 LNHDA and CDR2 SQIVND (reference sequence). The CDR3 spells CASSVQGGTEAFF. Here the CDR3 DNA reads TGTGCCAGCAGCGTACAGGGAGGCACTGAAGCTTTCTTT.

This clonotype was detected many times. V usage is TRBV7-8 and J usage is TRBJ1-1; D is uncertain. CDR3 length: 11 amino acids. Trimming removed 5 bases at V and 7 bases at J, with 8 bases between. The germline V gene has CDR1 SGHVS and CDR2 FQNEAQ. CDR3 nucleotides: TGTGCCAGCAGCATTCACGATGAAGCTTTCTTT. Translated, it gives CASSIHDEAFF.

CDR3 nucleotides: TGTGCCAGCAGCCCTAGCGGGAGGGCGCCAGATACGCAGTATTTT. The encoded protein is CASSPSGRAPDTQYF. V and J are TRBV7-3 and TRBJ2-3; 12 nucleotides match TRBD2. In germline, CDR1 is SGHTA, CDR2 FQGTGA. V shed 5 bases, J shed 4 bases, and the junction held 4 bases outside the gene matches. This CDR3 has 15 residues.

V gene TRBV18 combines with J gene TRBJ2-1; a weak D match, TRBD1 (5 bases). Germline V gene lookup returns CDR1 KGHSH and CDR2 LQKENI. The CDR3 runs 14 residues. V lost 5 bases to trimming and J lost 3 bases, with 11 bases between them. DNA of the CDR3: TGTGCCAGCTCAGACAGTTCGAACTACAATGAGCAGTTCTTC. Its translation is CASSDSSNYNEQFF. The full variable domain, in which reference TRBV18 and TRBJ2-1 provide the parts outside the CDR3, is NAGVMQNPRHLVRRRGQEARLRCSPMKGHSHVYWYRQLPEEGLKFMVYLQKENIIDESGMPKERFSAEFPKEGPSILRIQQVVRGDSAAYFCASSDSSNYNEQFFGPGTRLTVL.

On this clonotype itself: A much larger clone differs from this one at a single base, so this may be a read error. The genes are TRBV12-3 or TRBV12-4 and TRBJ2-5; D remains unclear. The CDR3 sequence is 14 residues long. Trimming shortened V by 7 bases and J by 4 bases, and 16 bases separated the two germline ends. CDR3 DNA sequence: TGTGCCAGCACTAGAAGCCTCACGAGAGAGACCCAGTACTTC. This codes for CASTRSLTRETQYF.